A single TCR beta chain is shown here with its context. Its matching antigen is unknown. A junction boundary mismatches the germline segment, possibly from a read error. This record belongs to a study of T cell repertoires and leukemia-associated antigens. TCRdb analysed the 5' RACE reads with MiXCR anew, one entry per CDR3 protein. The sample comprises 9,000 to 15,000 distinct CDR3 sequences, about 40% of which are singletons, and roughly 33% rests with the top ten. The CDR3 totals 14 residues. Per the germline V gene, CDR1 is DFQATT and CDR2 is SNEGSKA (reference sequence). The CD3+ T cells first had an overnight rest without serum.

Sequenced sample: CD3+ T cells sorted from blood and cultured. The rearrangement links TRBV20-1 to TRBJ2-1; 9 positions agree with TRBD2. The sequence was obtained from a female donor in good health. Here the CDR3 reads CNARVAGDHNEQFF. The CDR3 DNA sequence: TGCAATGCTAGAGTAGCGGGAGACCACAACGAGCAGTTCTTC.